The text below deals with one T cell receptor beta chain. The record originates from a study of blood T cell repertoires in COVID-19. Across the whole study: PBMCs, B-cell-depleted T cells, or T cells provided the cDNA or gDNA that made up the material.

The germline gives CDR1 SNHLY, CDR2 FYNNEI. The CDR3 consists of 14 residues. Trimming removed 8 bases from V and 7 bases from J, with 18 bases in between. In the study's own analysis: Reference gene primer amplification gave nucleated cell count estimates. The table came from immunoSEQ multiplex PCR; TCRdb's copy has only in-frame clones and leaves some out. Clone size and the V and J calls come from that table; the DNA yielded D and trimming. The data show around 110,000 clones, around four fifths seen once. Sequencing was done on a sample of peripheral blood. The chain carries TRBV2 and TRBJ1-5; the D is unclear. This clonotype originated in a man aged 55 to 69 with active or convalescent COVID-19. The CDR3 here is CASRKGGVGQPQHF. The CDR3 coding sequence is TGTGCCAGCCGCAAAGGCGGGGTTGGGCAGCCCCAGCATTTT. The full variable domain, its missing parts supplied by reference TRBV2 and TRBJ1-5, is EPEVTQTPSHQVTQMGQEVILRCVPISNHLYFYWYRQILGQKVEFLVSFYNNEISEKSEIFDDQFSVERPDGSNFTLKIRSTKLEDSAMYFCASRKGGVGQPQHFGDGTRLSIL.